This T cell receptor beta chain was documented in a study of cytomegalovirus exposure and HLA in healthy donors. PCR employed 60 Vbeta and 13 Jbeta primers. The repertoire was sequenced with immunoSEQ multiplex PCR; TCRdb's copy has only in-frame clones and lacks some. The top ten clones hold 1.3% of a sample with some 140,000 clones, 73% of them seen once. V gave up 1 base and J gave up 5 bases, with 12 bases separating them. The germline CDR1 and CDR2 sequences are SGHDT and YYEEEE. CDR3 size: 14 residues. Sequencing was performed on PBMCs. This TCR came from a middle-aged woman in good health and CMV-seronegative. The chain employs TRBV5-6 and TRBJ1-2, with a weak D call TRBD1 (5 bases). The CDR3 sequence is CASSLSPEGYGYTF. The CDR3 DNA reads TGTGCCAGCAGCTTGTCCCCGGAGGGGTATGGCTACACCTTC.